This T cell receptor beta chain stems from a study of cytomegalovirus exposure and HLA in healthy donors. Study details: Out of approximately 170 million T cells, an earlier analysis found 117 million unique TCR beta sequences in total. Study results and limitations: The dataset shows that most TCR sequences were rare, while some public TCRs occurred in many donors. Several V segments, TRBV6-2 and TRBV6-3 among them, could not be told apart and were dropped. Cytomegalovirus association was listed for around 170 TCR beta chains.

In the case of this clone: Its antigen is unknown.

The germline gives CDR1 MNHEY, CDR2 SMNVEV (reference sequence). The CDR3 is 16 amino acids. The PCR made use of 60 Vbeta and 13 Jbeta primers. Profiling relied on immunoSEQ multiplex PCR, and the TCRdb table lists in-frame clones only, not all of them. The sample includes about 150,000 clones, around 80% seen only once; the top ten take 2.3%. The receptor comes from a male donor in good health and CMV-seronegative. Sequenced input: PBMCs. This sequence joins TRBV27 and TRBJ2-5; weak D call: TRBD1 (5 bases). Matching the DNA end better, TRBJ2-7 makes the J call doubtful. CDR3 sequence (DNA): TGTGCCAGCAGTTTATGGGCGACAGAACCTAAATACGAGCAGTACTTC. It specifies CASSLWATEPKYEQYF.